These T cell receptor beta chains were read from a single sample in a study of molecular identifiers for immune sequencing clone quantification. MiXCR was run by TCRdb on the PCR reads, yielding one entry per CDR3 protein. Altogether tens of thousands of distinct CDR3 sequences are present, approximately 24% being singletons, with the ten largest covering approximately 0.89%. The specimen was naive CD8+ T cells from blood, with Jurkat cell RNA spiked in. Receptors originate from a human donor in good health. Some libraries in this study had Jurkat cell RNA spiked in. Both conserved end residues are part of each CDR3. A D gene is named only where the DNA matches it firmly. Clone size appears in some rows only: once, few, many, or a class for an expanded clone.

TRBJ2-5	TRBV6-2/TRBV6-3	NA	15	few	CATERGRYDQETQYF	TGTGCCACCGAGCGCGGACGCTACGATCAAGAGACCCAGTACTTC
TRBJ1-2	TRBV4-1	NA	14	NA	CASSQDETAYGYTF	TGCGCCAGCAGCCAAGACGAGACAGCCTATGGCTACACCTTC
TRBJ2-7	TRBV28	NA	13	many	CASSNRVFYEQYF	TGTGCCAGCAGTAACAGGGTCTTTTACGAGCAGTACTTC
TRBJ2-7	TRBV7-8	NA	12	many	CATKDISYEQYF	TGTGCCACTAAAGACATCTCCTACGAGCAGTACTTC
TRBJ2-1	TRBV20-1	TRBD2	15	many	CSARDITSGHSEQFF	TGCAGTGCTAGAGATATTACTAGCGGCCACAGTGAGCAGTTCTTC
TRBJ2-7	TRBV30	NA	12	NA	CAWSVADYEQYF	TGTGCCTGGAGTGTAGCAGACTACGAGCAGTACTTC
TRBJ2-2	TRBV5-1	NA	12	many	CASKVHPGELFF	TGCGCCAGCAAGGTTCATCCCGGGGAGCTGTTTTTT
TRBJ2-1	TRBV6-5	TRBD2	18	many	CASSRTSGRALKTNEQFF	TGTGCCAGCAGTAGGACTAGCGGGAGGGCCCTTAAGACCAATGAGCAGTTCTTC
TRBJ2-2	TRBV7-9	NA	15	few	CASSLLGSYTGELFF	TGTGCCAGCAGCTTATTGGGCAGCTACACCGGGGAGCTGTTTTTT
TRBJ1-5	TRBV5-5	NA	15	many	CASSSIPNSNQPQHF	TGTGCCAGCAGCTCCATCCCCAATAGCAATCAGCCCCAGCATTTT
TRBJ1-3	TRBV7-2	NA	16	NA	CASSPTWGLYENTIYF	TGTGCCAGCAGCCCTACCTGGGGCTTGTATGAAAACACCATATATTTT
TRBJ2-7	TRBV5-4	NA	14	many	CASSFAPGDYEQYF	TGTGCCAGCTCTTTCGCCCCAGGGGACTACGAGCAGTACTTC
TRBJ2-7	TRBV7-6	NA	15	many	CASSLGSGVGSEQYF	TGTGCCAGCAGCTTAGGGTCCGGTGTAGGGTCCGAGCAGTACTTC
TRBJ2-3	TRBV6-1	TRBD1	16	many	CASSAGTVDQTDTQYF	TGTGCCAGCAGTGCTGGGACAGTGGACCAAACAGATACGCAGTATTTT
TRBJ2-1	TRBV24-1	TRBD1	14	few	CATSERTGYNEQFF	TGTGCCACCAGTGAAAGGACAGGGTACAATGAGCAGTTCTTC
TRBJ1-1	TRBV7-9	NA	11	many	CAIFLLAEAFF	TGTGCCATCTTCCTTTTGGCTGAAGCTTTCTTT
TRBJ2-3	TRBV7-6	NA	12	NA	CASSKWTDTRYF	TGTGCCAGCAGCAAATGGACAGATACGCGGTATTTT
TRBJ2-7	TRBV25-1	TRBD2	16	many	CASSAIIAGVSREQYF	TGTGCCAGCAGTGCCATTATAGCGGGAGTATCGCGCGAGCAGTACTTC
TRBJ2-1	TRBV4-1	NA	17	many	CASSQDHNGGPYNEQFF	TGCGCCAGCAGCCAAGATCATAACGGGGGGCCCTACAATGAGCAGTTCTTC
TRBJ2-3	TRBV29-1	TRBD1	15	medium-sized	CSVAGQGEIPDTQYF	TGCAGCGTTGCTGGACAGGGGGAGATTCCAGATACGCAGTATTTT
TRBJ1-6	TRBV6-2/TRBV6-3	NA	18	many	CASSYELGVGSYNSPLHF	TGTGCCAGCAGTTACGAGCTCGGGGTTGGCTCCTATAATTCACCCCTCCACTTT
TRBJ2-5	TRBV14	TRBD1	16	once	CASSPTLTGLQETQYF	TGTGCCAGCAGCCCAACTTTGACAGGGCTACAAGAGACCCAGTACTTC
TRBJ2-3	TRBV29-1	TRBD2	14	many	CSVLGLAGADTQYF	TGCAGCGTCCTGGGACTAGCGGGAGCAGATACGCAGTATTTT
TRBJ2-7	TRBV6-5	TRBD2	14	few	CASRGTSGSYEQYF	TGTGCCAGCAGAGGGACTAGCGGATCCTACGAGCAGTACTTC
TRBJ2-1	TRBV6-1	TRBD2	15	NA	CASIQRTSGYNEQFF	TGTGCCAGCATCCAACGGACTAGCGGCTACAATGAGCAGTTCTTC
TRBJ2-2	TRBV20-1	NA	16	many	CSARDYQGENTGELFF	TGCAGTGCTAGAGATTACCAGGGAGAGAACACCGGGGAGCTGTTTTTT
TRBJ2-7	TRBV27	TRBD1	13	many	CASSWTGDSEQYF	TGTGCCAGCAGCTGGACAGGGGACAGCGAGCAGTACTTC
TRBJ1-5	TRBV12-3/TRBV12-4	NA	13	NA	CAGSTGLEQPQRF	TGTGCCGGCAGTACAGGGTTAGAGCAGCCCCAGCGTTTT
TRBJ2-2	TRBV6-5	NA	14	few	CASSYGGAHGELFF	TGTGCCAGCAGTTACGGGGGGGCCCACGGGGAGCTGTTTTTT
TRBJ2-7	TRBV6-2/TRBV6-3	NA	16	NA	CASSYSTAIPSYEQYF	TGTGCCAGCAGTTACTCCACAGCGATACCCTCCTACGAGCAGTACTTC
TRBJ2-3	TRBV28	NA	15	medium-sized	CASSLSTGPADTQYF	TGTGCCAGCAGTTTAAGCACAGGGCCCGCAGATACGCAGTATTTT
TRBJ2-7	TRBV5-6	NA	15	many	CASSSTWGLGYEQYF	TGTGCCAGCAGTTCGACCTGGGGGCTAGGCTACGAGCAGTACTTC
TRBJ1-5	TRBV27	NA	16	NA	CVSSLSGGRGIQPQHF	TGTGTCAGCAGTTTATCCGGGGGGCGAGGGATCCAGCCCCAGCATTTT
TRBJ1-1	TRBV12-3/TRBV12-4	NA	15	few	CASSPPGGADTEAFF	TGTGCCAGCAGTCCCCCTGGAGGGGCCGACACTGAAGCTTTCTTT
TRBJ2-3	TRBV15	NA	13	NA	CATSKWPTDTQYF	TGTGCCACCTCGAAGTGGCCCACAGATACGCAGTATTTT
TRBJ2-1	TRBV28	NA	18	NA	CASSSDRISSAKFNEQFF	TGTGCCAGCAGTTCCGATCGGATTTCCTCCGCGAAGTTCAATGAGCAGTTCTTC
TRBJ1-3	TRBV5-5	NA	16	many	CASSFTTHISGNTIYF	TGTGCCAGCAGCTTTACGACTCACATCTCTGGAAACACCATATATTTT
TRBJ1-1	TRBV4-1	NA	15	many	CASSQSRTENTEAFF	TGCGCCAGCAGCCAATCACGGACGGAAAACACTGAAGCTTTCTTT
TRBJ2-7	TRBV20-1	TRBD2	16	many	CSARDRGLAGSYEQYF	TGCAGTGCTAGAGATAGAGGACTAGCGGGAAGCTACGAGCAGTACTTC
TRBJ2-7	TRBV20-1	NA	13	many	CSASHAELYEQYF	TGCAGTGCTAGCCACGCAGAACTCTACGAGCAGTACTTC
TRBJ2-3	TRBV7-2	TRBD1	15	NA	CASSLIKGAADTQYF	TGTGCCAGCAGCTTAATTAAGGGGGCTGCAGATACGCAGTATTTT
TRBJ1-4	TRBV6-1	TRBD1	16	many	CASSEDDRGENEKLFF	TGTGCCAGCAGTGAGGACGACAGGGGGGAGAATGAAAAACTGTTTTTT
TRBJ2-7	TRBV19	NA	13	NA	CASSSSPGREQYF	TGTGCCAGTAGTAGTAGTCCCGGCAGGGAGCAGTACTTC
TRBJ1-1	TRBV7-9	TRBD1	15	many	CASSYSTGAITEAFF	TGTGCCAGCAGCTACTCGACAGGGGCCATCACTGAAGCTTTCTTT